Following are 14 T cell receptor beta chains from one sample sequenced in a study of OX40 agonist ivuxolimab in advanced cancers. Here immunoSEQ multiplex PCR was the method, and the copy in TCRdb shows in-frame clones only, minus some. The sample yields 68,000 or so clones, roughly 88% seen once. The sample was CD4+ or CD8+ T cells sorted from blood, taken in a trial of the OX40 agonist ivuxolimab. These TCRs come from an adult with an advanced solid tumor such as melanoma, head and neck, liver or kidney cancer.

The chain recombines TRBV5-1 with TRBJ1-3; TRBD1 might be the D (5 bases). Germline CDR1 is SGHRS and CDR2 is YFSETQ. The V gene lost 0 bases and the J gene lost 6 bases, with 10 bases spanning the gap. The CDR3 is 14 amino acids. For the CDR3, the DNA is TGCGCCAGCAGCTTGGGGCAGGGCGAAAACACCATATATTTT. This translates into CASSLGQGENTIYF. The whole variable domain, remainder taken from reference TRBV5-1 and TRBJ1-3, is KAGVTQTPRYLIKTRGQQVTLSCSPISGHRSVSWYQQTPGQGLQFLFEYFSETQRNKGNFPGRFSGRQFSNSRSEMNVSTLELGDSALYLCASSLGQGENTIYFGEGSWLTVV.

CDR3 amino acids: CATSKDREETQYF. CDR3 nucleotides: TGTGCCACCAGCAAAGACAGGGAAGAGACCCAGTACTTC. The J gene is TRBJ2-5, the V gene TRBV15, with 7 bases identical to TRBD1. The CDR3 has 13 amino acids. V lost 4 bases to trimming and J lost 3 bases; unmatched junction nucleotides: 2. CDR1 and CDR2 (germline): LNHNV, YYDKDF (reference sequence).

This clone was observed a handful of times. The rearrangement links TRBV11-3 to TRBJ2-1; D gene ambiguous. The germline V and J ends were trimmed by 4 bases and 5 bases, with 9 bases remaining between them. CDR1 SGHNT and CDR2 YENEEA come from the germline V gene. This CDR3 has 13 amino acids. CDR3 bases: TGTGCCAGCAGCTCCGGACCCCACAATGAGCAGTTCTTC. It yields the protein CASSSGPHNEQFF. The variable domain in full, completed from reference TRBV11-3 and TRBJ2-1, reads EAGVVQSPRYKIIEKKQPVAFWCNPISGHNTLYWYLQNLGQGPELLIRYENEEAVDDSQLPKDRFSAERLKGVDSTLKIQPAELGDSAVYLCASSSGPHNEQFFGPGTRLTVL.

The CDR3 sequence: CASSSVAGGLGGYTF. The CDR3 bases are TGTGCCAGCAGTTCCGTGGCAGGGGGCTTAGGAGGCTACACCTTC. The rearrangement joins TRBV27 to TRBJ1-2, with 8 positions matching TRBD1. With 4 bases clipped from V and 8 bases from J, the junction kept 12 bases outside the gene matches. The CDR3 has 15 residues. The germline V gene has CDR1 MNHEY and CDR2 SMNVEV (reference sequence).

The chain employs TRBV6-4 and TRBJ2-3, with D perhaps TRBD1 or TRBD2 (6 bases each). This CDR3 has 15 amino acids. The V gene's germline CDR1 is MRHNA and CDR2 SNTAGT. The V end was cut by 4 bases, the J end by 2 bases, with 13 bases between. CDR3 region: CASSVGGKPTDTQYF. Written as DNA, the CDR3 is TGTGCCAGCAGTGTGGGGGGCAAGCCCACAGATACGCAGTATTTT.

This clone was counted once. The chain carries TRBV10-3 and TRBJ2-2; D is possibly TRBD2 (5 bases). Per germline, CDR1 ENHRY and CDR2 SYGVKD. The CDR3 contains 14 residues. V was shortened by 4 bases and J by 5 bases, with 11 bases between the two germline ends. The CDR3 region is CAISGTAGTGELFF. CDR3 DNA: TGTGCCATCAGTGGGACTGCTGGGACCGGGGAGCTGTTTTTT.

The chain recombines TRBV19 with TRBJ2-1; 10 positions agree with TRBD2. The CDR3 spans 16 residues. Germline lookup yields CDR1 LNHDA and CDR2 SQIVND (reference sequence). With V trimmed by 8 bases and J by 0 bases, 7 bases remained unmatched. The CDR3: CASSGLAASSYNEQFF. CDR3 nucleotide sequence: TGTGCCAGTTCCGGACTAGCGGCAAGCTCCTACAATGAGCAGTTCTTC.

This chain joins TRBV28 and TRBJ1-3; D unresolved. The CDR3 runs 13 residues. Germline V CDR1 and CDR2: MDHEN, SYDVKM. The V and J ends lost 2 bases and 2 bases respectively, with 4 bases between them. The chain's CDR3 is CASSLGAGNTIYF. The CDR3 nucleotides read TGTGCCAGCAGTTTAGGGGCTGGAAACACCATATATTTT.

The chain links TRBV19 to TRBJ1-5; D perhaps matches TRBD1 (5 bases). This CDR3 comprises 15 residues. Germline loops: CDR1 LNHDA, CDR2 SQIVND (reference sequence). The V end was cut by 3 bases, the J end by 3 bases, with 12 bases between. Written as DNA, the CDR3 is TGTGCCAGTAGTATCCGAGTAGGGGACAATCAGCCCCAGCATTTT. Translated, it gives CASSIRVGDNQPQHF.

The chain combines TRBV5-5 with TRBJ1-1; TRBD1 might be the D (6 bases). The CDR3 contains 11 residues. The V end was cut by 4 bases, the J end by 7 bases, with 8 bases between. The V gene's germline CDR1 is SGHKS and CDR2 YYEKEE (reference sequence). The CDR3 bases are TGTGCCAGCAGCCAGGGGATTGAAGCTTTCTTT. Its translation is CASSQGIEAFF.

The CDR3 spells CASSLLGVGTQYF. The CDR3 DNA reads TGCGCCAGCAGCTTACTAGGCGTCGGTACGCAGTATTTT. The chain is built from TRBV5-1 and TRBJ2-3; D is perhaps TRBD2 (5 bases). CDR1 SGHRS and CDR2 YFSETQ come from the germline V gene. V lost 2 bases to trimming and J lost 8 bases, with 12 bases between them. The CDR3 runs to 13 residues.

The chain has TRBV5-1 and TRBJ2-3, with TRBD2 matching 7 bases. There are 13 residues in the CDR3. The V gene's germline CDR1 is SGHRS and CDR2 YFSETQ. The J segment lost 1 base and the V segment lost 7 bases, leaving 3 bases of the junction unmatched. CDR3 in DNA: TGCGCCAGCGCGGCGGGGGGCACAGATACGCAGTATTTT. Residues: CASAAGGTDTQYF.

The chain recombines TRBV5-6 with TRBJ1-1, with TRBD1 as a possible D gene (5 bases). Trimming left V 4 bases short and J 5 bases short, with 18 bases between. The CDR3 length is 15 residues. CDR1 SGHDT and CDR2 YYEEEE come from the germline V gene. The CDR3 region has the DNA TGTGCCAGCAGCGGGCCGGGACCCGCGGGAACTGAAGCTTTCTTT. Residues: CASSGPGPAGTEAFF. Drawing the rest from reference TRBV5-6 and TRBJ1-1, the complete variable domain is DAGVTQSPTHLIKTRGQQVTLRCSPKSGHDTVSWYQQALGQGPQFIFQYYEEEERQRGNFPDRFSGHQFPNYSSELNVNALLLGDSALYLCASSGPGPAGTEAFFGQGTRLTVV.

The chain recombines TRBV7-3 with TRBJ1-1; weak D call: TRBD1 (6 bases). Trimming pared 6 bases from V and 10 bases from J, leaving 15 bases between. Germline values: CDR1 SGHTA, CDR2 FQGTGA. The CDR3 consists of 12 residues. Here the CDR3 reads CASRNLGGAAFF. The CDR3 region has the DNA TGTGCCAGCAGAAACCTTGGGGGGGCAGCTTTCTTT.